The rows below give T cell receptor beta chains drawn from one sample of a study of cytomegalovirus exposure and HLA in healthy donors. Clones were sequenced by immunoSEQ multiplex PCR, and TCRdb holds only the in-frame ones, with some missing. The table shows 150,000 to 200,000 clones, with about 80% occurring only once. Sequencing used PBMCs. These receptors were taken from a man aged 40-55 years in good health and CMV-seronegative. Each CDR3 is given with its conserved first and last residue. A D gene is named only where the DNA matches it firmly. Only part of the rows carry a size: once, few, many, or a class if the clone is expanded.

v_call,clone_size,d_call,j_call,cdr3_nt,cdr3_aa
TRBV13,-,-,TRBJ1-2,TGTGCCAGCAGCTTAGGCGGGGGAGGCTACACCTTC,CASSLGGGGYTF
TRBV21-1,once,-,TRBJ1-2,TGTGCCAGCAGCACTGGGAGTGACAGGCCCCTTCATTCTAACTATGGCTACACCTTC,CASSTGSDRPLHSNYGYTF
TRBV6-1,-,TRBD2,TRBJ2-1,TGTGCCAGCAGTGAAGGGTTGCGAGGACTAGCGGTAAGCTCCTACAATGAGCAGTTCTTC,CASSEGLRGLAVSSYNEQFF
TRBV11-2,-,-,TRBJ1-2,TGTGCCAGCAGCCTTCGTGGGGGACATCCCCCTCTGGGCTACACCTTC,CASSLRGGHPPLGYTF
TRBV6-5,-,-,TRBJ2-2,TGTGCCAGCAGTGTTATTGTCACCGGGGAGCTGTTTTTT,CASSVIVTGELFF
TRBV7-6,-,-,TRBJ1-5,TGTGCCAGCAGCTATACAGGGAATCAGCCCCAGCATTTT,CASSYTGNQPQHF
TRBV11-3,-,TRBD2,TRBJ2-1,TGTGCCAGCAGCTATAGCGGGGGAGGCTACAATGAGCAGTTCTTC,CASSYSGGGYNEQFF
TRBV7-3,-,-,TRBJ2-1,TGTGCCAGCAGCCCGATCGGGGGAGTCACCTACAATGAGCAGTTCTTC,CASSPIGGVTYNEQFF
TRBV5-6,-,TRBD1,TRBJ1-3,TGTGCCAGCAGCTTCCGGGACAGAGGAAACACCATATATTTT,CASSFRDRGNTIYF
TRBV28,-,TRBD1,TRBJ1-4,TGTGCCAGCAGTTCAATACAGGGGTACCCTAATGAAAAACTGTTTTTT,CASSSIQGYPNEKLFF
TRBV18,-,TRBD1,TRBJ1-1,TGTGCCAGCTCACCGAGGGGACAGGGGATGAACACTGAAGCTTTCTTT,CASSPRGQGMNTEAFF
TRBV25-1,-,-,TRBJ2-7,TGTGCCAGCAGTGAAGGACTCGAGCAGTACTTC,CASSEGLEQYF
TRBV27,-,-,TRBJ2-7,TGTGCCAGCAGTTTATTGGGGCCATCCTACGAGCAGTACTTC,CASSLLGPSYEQYF
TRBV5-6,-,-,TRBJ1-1,TGTGCCAGCAGCTTGGCCCTGGGAGAAACTGAAGCTTTCTTT,CASSLALGETEAFF
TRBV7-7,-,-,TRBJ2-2,TGTGCCAGCAGCCCGGGAGTGGGCACCGGGGAGCTGTTTTTT,CASSPGVGTGELFF
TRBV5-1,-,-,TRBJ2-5,TGCGCCAGCAGCTTGATCGTCGCGGTTCAAGAGACCCAGTACTTC,CASSLIVAVQETQYF
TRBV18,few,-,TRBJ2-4,TGTGCCAGCTCGGGAACTAGCAGGCTAGCCAAAAACAGTCAGTACTTC,CASSGTSRLAKNSQYF
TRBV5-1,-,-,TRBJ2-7,TGCGCCAGCAGCTTGGCACCGGGACAAACCTACGAGCAGTACTTC,CASSLAPGQTYEQYF
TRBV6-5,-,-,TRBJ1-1,TGTGCCAGCAGTTACGGAGGAAAAGCGTGGAACACTGAAGCTTTCTTT,CASSYGGKAWNTEAFF
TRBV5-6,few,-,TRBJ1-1,TGTGCCAGCAGACCAACTTACAGCAGCACTGAAGCTTTCTTT,CASRPTYSSTEAFF
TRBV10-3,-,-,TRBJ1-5,TGTGCCATCAGTGAGTTCGGACAGCTTAGCAATCAGCCCCAGCATTTT,CAISEFGQLSNQPQHF
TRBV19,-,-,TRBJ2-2,TGTGCCAGTAGATGGCGGGAGAACACCGGGGAGCTGTTTTTT,CASRWRENTGELFF
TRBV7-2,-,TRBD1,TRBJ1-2,TGTGCCAGCAGCTTAGATACAGGGGACTACACCTTC,CASSLDTGDYTF
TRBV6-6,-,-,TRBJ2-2,TGTGCCAGCAGATATACAGGGAACACCGGGGAGCTGTTTTTT,CASRYTGNTGELFF
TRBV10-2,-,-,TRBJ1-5,TGCGCCAGCGGGGAGGGGATCAATCAGCCCCAGCATTTT,CASGEGINQPQHF
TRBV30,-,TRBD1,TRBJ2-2,TGTGCCTCCAGGGGAACAGGGGCAGTCGTGAACACCGGGGAGCTGTTTTTT,CASRGTGAVVNTGELFF